A selection of T cell receptor beta chains follows, all from one sample in a study of cytomegalovirus exposure and HLA in healthy donors. Repertoires were generated with immunoSEQ multiplex PCR, while TCRdb's copy carries only in-frame clones and drops some. The sample shows about 120,000 clones, 66% of them seen only once. Material: PBMCs. The receptor source for this set is a man aged 18 to 30 in good health and CMV-seronegative. Both conserved end residues are part of each CDR3. A D gene is named only where the DNA matches it firmly. The size entry is marked missing in some rows and otherwise reads once, few, many or a size class.

>TRBV30|TRBD2|.|TRBJ2-3
TGTGCGTATGACGGGGGGACAGATACGCAGTATTTT
CAYDGGTDTQYF
>TRBV6-4|.|few|TRBJ2-7
TGTGCCAGCAGTGCGAGGGCTGGCGCCGACGAGCAGTACTTC
CASSARAGADEQYF
>TRBV10-3|.|once|TRBJ1-2
TGTGCCATCAGGCCCAGACAGGAGAGGAGTGGCTACACCTTC
CAIRPRQERSGYTF
>TRBV19|.|few|TRBJ1-5
TGTGCCAGTAGTATAGATTTCGGGGATCAGCCCCAGCATTTT
CASSIDFGDQPQHF
>TRBV14|TRBD1|.|TRBJ2-1
TGTGCCAGCAGCCAAGAAGGGACAGGGGTGAGGTGGGAGCAGTTCTTC
CASSQEGTGVRWEQFF
>TRBV27|TRBD1|.|TRBJ2-5
TGTGCCAGCAGTACACAGGGGGCGACGGAGACCCAGTACTTC
CASSTQGATETQYF
>TRBV19|.|few|TRBJ1-1
TGTGCCAGTAGTATCGAGAGGGCAGGGAGGACTGAAGCTTTCTTT
CASSIERAGRTEAFF
>TRBV14|.|.|TRBJ2-3
TGTGCCAGCAGCCAAGATATTGGAGGGGGCAGACGCACAGATACGCAGTATTTT
CASSQDIGGGRRTDTQYF
>TRBV10-3|.|.|TRBJ1-5
TGTGCCATCAGTGAAAGGGGTCAGCCCCAGCATTTT
CAISERGQPQHF
>TRBV11-2|.|few|TRBJ2-7
TGTGCCAGCAGCTTAGTAGTGATGAGGTCTCAATACGAGCAGTACTTC
CASSLVVMRSQYEQYF
>TRBV18|.|.|TRBJ1-1
TGTGCCAGCTCACCTACAGGGTATGGAACTGAAGCTTTCTTT
CASSPTGYGTEAFF
>TRBV7-2|.|.|TRBJ2-3
TGTGCCAGCCTCGTTTATAGGGGCCGTAGCACAGATACGCAGTATTTT
CASLVYRGRSTDTQYF
>TRBV5-4|TRBD2|.|TRBJ2-7
TGTGCCAGCAGCCCAGCGGGAGTAATCGACGAGCAGTACTTC
CASSPAGVIDEQYF
>TRBV9|.|.|TRBJ2-7
TGTGCCAGCAGCGCAGGGGAAGTGTTATACGAGCAGTACTTC
CASSAGEVLYEQYF
>TRBV5-5|.|.|TRBJ1-5
TGTGCCAGCAGCTTTGACAGCTTCGGTGCTCAGCCCCAGCATTTT
CASSFDSFGAQPQHF
>TRBV7-8|TRBD1|.|TRBJ1-1
TGTGCCAGCAGCTCGTTCCTACAGGGGTCCCGAGACACTGAAGCTTTCTTT
CASSSFLQGSRDTEAFF
>TRBV19|.|.|TRBJ2-6
TGTGCCAGTACCAGGGTGCCTGGGGCCAACGTCCTGACTTTC
CASTRVPGANVLTF
>TRBV9|TRBD2|.|TRBJ2-7
TGTGCCAGCAGCGCCCCCGGCGGGACTAGCGGGAGTCCGACCTACGAGCAGTACTTC
CASSAPGGTSGSPTYEQYF
>TRBV6-5|.|.|TRBJ2-2
TGTGCCAGCAGTTACCAGGACGGGGAGCTGTTTTTT
CASSYQDGELFF
>TRBV28|.|.|TRBJ2-7
TGTGCCAGCAGCGGTTGGCAGGGTGGATCCTACGAGCAGTACTTC
CASSGWQGGSYEQYF
>TRBV10-1|TRBD2|.|TRBJ2-1
TGCGCCAGCAGTGAGCGGCTAGCGGAGCTTAATGAGCAGTTCTTC
CASSERLAELNEQFF
>TRBV28|.|.|TRBJ1-5
TGTGCCAGCAGTCCGAAGGGGCAGGGCCATCAGCCCCAGCATTTT
CASSPKGQGHQPQHF
>TRBV9|.|.|TRBJ2-6
TGTGCCAGCAGCGCCCCGCAGGTTGGAGGGGCCAACGTCCTGACTTTC
CASSAPQVGGANVLTF
>TRBV7-2|.|few|TRBJ2-2
TGTGCCAGCTGGGGTGGGGGGGCCCCCGGGGAGCTGTTTTTT
CASWGGGAPGELFF
>TRBV6-1|TRBD2|.|TRBJ2-2
TGTGCCAGCAGTGCGACTAGCGGATGGAACACCGGGGAGCTGTTTTTT
CASSATSGWNTGELFF
>TRBV13|TRBD1|.|TRBJ2-5
TGTGCCAGCAGCTTAGGGACCGGGACAGGGTGGAAGGAGACCCAGTACTTC
CASSLGTGTGWKETQYF
>TRBV6-1|.|few|TRBJ2-7
TGTGCCAGCAGCGCCACAGGTAAGCAGTACTTC
CASSATGKQYF
>TRBV29-1|TRBD1|.|TRBJ2-1
TGCAGCGTAGGAAAGTACTTCCCGATCCCGGGACAGGGGCCCACCGGGCATGAGCAGTTCTTC
CSVGKYFPIPGQGPTGHEQFF
>TRBV11-2|TRBD2|once|TRBJ2-1
TGTGCCAGCAGGAGCGGGAGGGCAGTTGGTGAGCAGTTCTTC
CASRSGRAVGEQFF
>TRBV28|.|.|TRBJ1-2
TGTGCCAGCAGTTTGGACAGAAACTATGGCTACACCTTC
CASSLDRNYGYTF
>TRBV11-2|.|.|TRBJ1-1
TGTGCCAGCAACCTGCGTACGAACACTGAAGCTTTCTTT
CASNLRTNTEAFF
>TRBV7-2|.|.|TRBJ2-7
TGTGCCAGCAGCCATAGCTCCTACGAGCAGTACTTC
CASSHSSYEQYF
>TRBV10-3|TRBD1|.|TRBJ1-5
TGTGCCATCAGTGACGGGGGACAGGTCAATCAGCCCCAGCATTTT
CAISDGGQVNQPQHF
>TRBV7-2|TRBD2|.|TRBJ2-7
TGTGCCAGCAGCTTGAGGACTAGCGGGAGTACCTACGAGCAGTACTTC
CASSLRTSGSTYEQYF
>TRBV4-3|TRBD2|.|TRBJ2-2
TGCGCCAGCAGCCAAGAAGGGAGGGGCACCGGGGAGCTGTTTTTT
CASSQEGRGTGELFF
>TRBV5-1|.|.|TRBJ2-1
TGCGCCAGTACCTCTGGGGACCGGAGGGCGGGGTTCTTC
CASTSGDRRAGFF
>TRBV5-6|.|.|TRBJ1-1
TGTGCCAGCAGCCGATACAGGGAGTGGTCGTCTTTCTTT
CASSRYREWSSFF
>TRBV7-9|TRBD1|.|TRBJ1-5
TGTTCCAGCAGCTTCTCCGGGACAGGGTATCAGCCCCAGCATTTT
CSSSFSGTGYQPQHF
>TRBV7-6|TRBD2|.|TRBJ2-1
TGTGCCAGCAGCCTTAGCGGGGGGGCGCTCTATGAGCAGTTCTTC
CASSLSGGALYEQFF
>TRBV19|.|.|TRBJ1-1
TGTGCCAGTAGTATTACCCCCCAGGGGTACACTGAAGCTTTCTTT
CASSITPQGYTEAFF
>TRBV7-9|.|.|TRBJ2-7
TGTGCCAGCGCAATAGCCGAGCAGTACTTC
CASAIAEQYF
>TRBV4-3|.|.|TRBJ1-3
TGCGCCAGCAGCCAAGTTATGCGCTCTGGAAACACCATATATTTT
CASSQVMRSGNTIYF
>TRBV6-1|.|.|TRBJ1-5
TGTGCCAGCACAAACCGGGAGCCCCAGCATTTT
CASTNREPQHF
>TRBV4-3|TRBD1|.|TRBJ2-3
TGCGCCAGCAGCCAAGATTCGCAGGGGGCAGGAGATACGCAGTATTTT
CASSQDSQGAGDTQYF
>TRBV27|TRBD2|few|TRBJ2-3
TGTGCCAGCAGTCCTTGGGGGGGGTCGGATACGCAGTATTTT
CASSPWGGSDTQYF
>TRBV28|.|.|TRBJ2-4
TGTGCCAGCAGTTTACGGGGGACGATTCAGTACTTC
CASSLRGTIQYF
>TRBV5-1|.|few|TRBJ1-4
TGCGCCAGCAGCCCCTTCCCAGGGACTTATAATGAAAAACTGTTTTTT
CASSPFPGTYNEKLFF
>TRBV29-1|TRBD1|.|TRBJ2-5
TGCAGCGTTGAAAGGGGGCCTGGTGAGACCCAGTACTTC
CSVERGPGETQYF
>TRBV6-5|TRBD1|.|TRBJ2-5
TGTGCCAGCAGCTGGGACAGCCAAGAGACCCAGTACTTC
CASSWDSQETQYF
>TRBV19|TRBD1|.|TRBJ1-1
TGTGCCAGTAGTATCCGTGGACAGGGGAACACTGAAGCTTTCTTT
CASSIRGQGNTEAFF
>TRBV30|.|.|TRBJ1-2
TGTGCCTGGACTCTTTTGGGAGGGGCCTCATTTAACTATGGCTACACCTTC
CAWTLLGGASFNYGYTF
>TRBV19|TRBD1|.|TRBJ2-7
TGTGCCAGTAGTATCCAGGGGGATTACGAGCAGTACTTC
CASSIQGDYEQYF
>TRBV5-6|.|.|TRBJ1-3
TGTGCCAGCAGCTATACTTCGGAGACCATATATTTT
CASSYTSETIYF
>TRBV19|.|.|TRBJ1-1
TGTGCCACTACTTTACAGGGCGACACTGAAGCTTTCTTT
CATTLQGDTEAFF
>TRBV29-1|TRBD2|.|TRBJ2-1
TGCAGCGTGGGGACTAGCGGGGGGAGCTCCTACAATGAGCAGTTCTTC
CSVGTSGGSSYNEQFF
>TRBV5-1|TRBD2|.|TRBJ2-1
TGCGCCAGCAGTGACCTTAGCGGGGGGGTGCCCAATGAGCAGTTCTTC
CASSDLSGGVPNEQFF
>TRBV6-6|TRBD1|.|TRBJ2-7
TGTGCCAGCAGTTACGAGTTGGGGGACAGGGGCTACGAGCAGTACTTC
CASSYELGDRGYEQYF